This T cell receptor (beta chain) was found in a study of T cells in Graves' hyperthyroidism and ophthalmopathy (dated by TCRdb to between 2018 and 2021). Regarding the research as a whole: Peripheral blood samples were taken at the time of initial diagnosis, prior to any treatment. The paper reports TCR Vbeta CDR3 sequencing of roughly 140 peripheral blood samples: 43 ophthalmopathy, roughly 74 hyperthyroidism and 17 progressor patients. Following sampling, methimazole starting at 30 mg daily was given to hyperthyroidism patients, and high-dose intravenous methylprednisolone was given to ophthalmopathy patients. The roughly 100 discovery patients were randomly split 7:3 into training and test sets. Prospective prediction of ophthalmopathy was tested in an independent validation cohort consisting of 18 to 20 hyperthyroidism patients and 15 to 17 patients who later progressed to ophthalmopathy. In six Graves' hyperthyroidism patients, the study also compared T-cell repertoires from thyroid tissue with T-cell repertoires from blood. TCR V-J signatures able to tell the groups apart were searched for in a discovery cohort of more than 90 patients, of whom about 40 had Graves' ophthalmopathy and about 60 had stable Graves' hyperthyroidism. General study outcomes and caveats: Sample size was not statistically predetermined, and blinding of investigators to group allocation was not performed. Most expanded thyroid clonotypes (frequency above 0.001) were also detected in blood, a finding suggesting that blood repertoires may reflect thyroid immune responses. A 13 V-J signature model separated ophthalmopathy from stable hyperthyroidism, with over 85% sensitivity and 81.08% specificity in cross-validation and 80%/75% in testing. In validation, the model predicted progression to ophthalmopathy with approximately 71% sensitivity and around 72% specificity, a median of around six months before onset.

Graves' hyperthyroidism was defined as stable when no progression to ophthalmopathy occurred over 18 months of follow-up. Hyperthyroidism patients were newly diagnosed, with disease duration under 2 months, and aged 18 to 65 years. The study excluded patients with uncontrolled infections, other autoimmune diseases, pregnancy or lactation. Diagnoses relied on clinical symptoms, serum thyroxine and TRAb, thyroid ultrasound and orbital computed tomography. PBMCs were isolated from about 10 ml of fresh peripheral blood by Ficoll-Paque density gradient centrifugation. Trizol reagent was used to extract total RNA, and RNA quality was then checked on an Agilent 2100 Bioanalyzer. TCR beta CDR3 regions were amplified from RNA transcripts. The first round of RT-PCR for the TCR CDR3 was performed with the HTBI primer set and the Qiagen OneStep RT-PCR kit. Libraries were constructed in a second round of multiplex PCR, after which size selection and purification were carried out. Paired-end sequencing of the libraries was performed with 100 bp reads on an Illumina HiSeq2000. In the paper's pipeline: SOAPnuke was used to process the raw data, throwing out any read that contained adapters or uncalled bases, had a mean Phred below 15, or lacked an exact constant-primer or identifier match. High-quality paired reads were merged using COPE v1.2.5, and each unique nucleotide sequence was defined as a clonotype. MiTCR v1.1 was used to align the clonotypes against IMGT TRBV, TRBD and TRBJ reference segments. Only V-J combinations with frequency above 0.0001, covering approximately 99% of repertoires, were analysed. The TCS score was defined as F50 (clonal expansion) divided by E x V (chaos), with BLOSUM62-based TCRdist calculated between CDR3 peptides within each V-J. Welch's t-statistics and random forest reduced around 550 V-J features to under 15, which were used in a naive Bayes classifier (R e1071). TCRdb trimmed public reads at Q25 via fastp, called clones via MiXCR and kept in-frame beta chains. Duplicate CDR3 protein sequences are folded into a single record with the most common DNA and genes. The V and J calls shown here were made by TCRdb, not taken from the authors' results. Counted in this sample were hundreds of thousands of distinct CDR3 sequences; around 15% of them appeared once. The ten largest make up 10% of the sample.

At least ten counts were recorded for this clonotype. It has no known antigen specificity. The sample holds no much larger clone one base away, and base qualities are not on file. The CDR3, from cysteine to phenylalanine, totals 13 residues. CDR3 DNA is the only sequence kept; it has 39 bases, read in frame from the first base. V sheds 2 bases and J sheds 1 base, leaving 5 bases between their ends. CDR1 KGHSH and CDR2 LQKENI are derived from the germline V gene. The chain uses TRBV18 and TRBJ2-5; the D gene cannot be resolved reliably. The sequence was obtained from a young woman with Graves' hyperthyroidism. Sequencing was done on a sample of blood. The sequenced DNA is TGTGCCAGCTCACCAACCACCCAAGAGACCCAGTACTTC. This codes for CASSPTTQETQYF.